This is a list of T cell receptor beta chains from one sample in a study of cytomegalovirus exposure and HLA in healthy donors. TCRdb's table, derived via immunoSEQ multiplex PCR, lists solely in-frame clones and lacks some. This table holds tens of thousands of clones, 77% found once. Sequencing was carried out using PBMCs. Source of these receptors: a male donor in good health and CMV-seropositive. Each CDR3 is given with its conserved first and last residue. D genes are given only for firm matches. Part of the rows lack a size; the others show once, few, many or a class for expanded clones.

J gene,D gene,V gene,clone size,CDR3 DNA,CDR3 protein
TRBJ2-3,TRBD2,TRBV9,-,TGTGCCAGCAACCAGGGACTAGCAGATACGCAGTATTTT,CASNQGLADTQYF
TRBJ1-6,-,TRBV21-1,-,TGTGCCAGCAGCAAAGCCCCCGACAGGGCCTATAATTCACCCCTCCACTTT,CASSKAPDRAYNSPLHF
TRBJ1-2,-,TRBV6-5,-,TGTGCCAGCAGCTCCAATGAGGCACATGGCTACACCTTC,CASSSNEAHGYTF
TRBJ1-3,-,TRBV2,-,TGTGCCAGCATACAAGGGGCAGGAAACACCATATATTTT,CASIQGAGNTIYF
TRBJ2-3,-,TRBV7-3,-,TGTGCCAGCAGCTTAATCGCCCTAGCGCCAGATACGCAGTATTTT,CASSLIALAPDTQYF
TRBJ1-1,-,TRBV7-9,-,TGTGCCCTGGCCTTGAGGGAGAACACTGAAGCTTTCTTT,CALALRENTEAFF
TRBJ2-7,TRBD1,TRBV6-7,-,TGTGCCGGTCCTTCAGGGACAGGACTCTACGAGCAGTACTTC,CAGPSGTGLYEQYF
TRBJ2-3,TRBD2,TRBV5-4,-,TGTGCCAGCAGCTTGAATTTAGCGGGGGGGAGAGATACGCAGTATTTT,CASSLNLAGGRDTQYF
TRBJ2-1,-,TRBV6-5,-,TGTGCCAGCCGAACCTCCCGAGGGTACAATGAGCAGTTCTTC,CASRTSRGYNEQFF
TRBJ2-7,TRBD1,TRBV28,once,TGTGCCAGCAGTTTACCTGGGACAGGGAGCTCCTACGAGCAGTACTTC,CASSLPGTGSSYEQYF
TRBJ2-7,-,TRBV6-6,-,TGTGCCAGCAGTCCCTGGACAGATACCTACGAGCAGTACTTC,CASSPWTDTYEQYF
TRBJ1-1,-,TRBV11-2,-,TGTGCCAGCAGCTTAGCGTGGGGGCGCACTGAAGCTTTCTTT,CASSLAWGRTEAFF
TRBJ1-4,-,TRBV6-5,-,TGTGCCAGCAGCAACAATAAGAACCTCGAGGGAAAACTGTTTTTT,CASSNNKNLEGKLFF
TRBJ2-1,TRBD1,TRBV27,few,TGTGCCAGCAGTTTAGGGACAGGAGCTTACAATGAGCAGTTCTTC,CASSLGTGAYNEQFF
TRBJ2-1,TRBD1,TRBV11-3,-,TGTGCCAGCAGCTACCGGGACAGGGAAGAAGAGCAGTTCTTC,CASSYRDREEEQFF
TRBJ1-2,-,TRBV7-8,-,TGTGCCAGCAGCTTAGAGAGGGTGACCGGAGGTAACTATGGCTACACCTTC,CASSLERVTGGNYGYTF
TRBJ2-3,-,TRBV5-4,-,TGTGCCAGCAGCCTTACCAGGACGGCGGGAGATACGCAGTATTTT,CASSLTRTAGDTQYF
TRBJ2-3,-,TRBV14,-,TGTGCCAGCAGCAAAAGGAAGGGGACAGATACGCAGTATTTT,CASSKRKGTDTQYF
TRBJ1-5,-,TRBV6-5,-,TGTGCCAGCAGTTACTCGGCGGGTTTCGAGCCCCAGCATTTT,CASSYSAGFEPQHF
TRBJ2-2,-,TRBV20-1,-,TGCAGTGCGGGGGGGCTGCGGGAGCTGTTTTTT,CSAGGLRELFF
TRBJ2-3,TRBD1,TRBV9,-,TGTGCCAGCAGCGTCGGACAGGCAACCAGCGATACGCAGTATTTT,CASSVGQATSDTQYF
TRBJ1-3,-,TRBV5-1,-,TGCGCCAGCAGCTTGGTACAGACGTCCTCGGGAAACACCATATATTTT,CASSLVQTSSGNTIYF
TRBJ1-2,-,TRBV4-3,-,TGCGCCAGCAGCCAAGATTTCCGAGACTTTGGCTACACCTTC,CASSQDFRDFGYTF
TRBJ1-1,TRBD1,TRBV27,-,TGTGCCAGCAGCCCGCGACAGGGGGCCACTGAAGCTTTCTTT,CASSPRQGATEAFF